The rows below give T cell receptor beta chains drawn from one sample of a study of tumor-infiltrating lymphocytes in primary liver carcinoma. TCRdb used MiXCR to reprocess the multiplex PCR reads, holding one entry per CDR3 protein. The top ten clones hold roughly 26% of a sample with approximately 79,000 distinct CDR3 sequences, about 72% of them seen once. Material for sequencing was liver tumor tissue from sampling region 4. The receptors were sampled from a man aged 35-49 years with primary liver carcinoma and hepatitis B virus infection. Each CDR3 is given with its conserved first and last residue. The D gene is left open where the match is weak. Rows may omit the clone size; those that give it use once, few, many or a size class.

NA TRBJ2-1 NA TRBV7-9 TGTGCCAGCAGCCCGGGCAGGGCTGGAGCCTGGGATGAGCAGTTCTTC CASSPGRAGAWDEQFF
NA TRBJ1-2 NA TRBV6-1 TGTGCCATCAGTGTGCCAGATCTATATGGCTACACCTTC CAISVPDLYGYTF
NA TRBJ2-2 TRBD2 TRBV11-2 TGTGCCAGCATCGCGGGACTAGCGGTCTCCCCGGCCGGAGAGCTGCTTTTT CASIAGLAVSPAGELLF
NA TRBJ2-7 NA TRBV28 TGTGCCAGCAGTTTTGTGGGAAACTACGAGCAGTACTTC CASSFVGNYEQYF
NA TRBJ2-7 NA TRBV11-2 TGTGCCAGCAGCTTAACTGATGGAGTCTACGGGCAGTACTTC CASSLTDGVYGQYF
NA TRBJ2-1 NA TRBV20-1 TGCAGTGCTAGACTCCCCGGGACGCAGTACAATGAGCAGTTCTTC CSARLPGTQYNEQFF
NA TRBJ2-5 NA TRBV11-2 TGTGCCAGCAGCTTCGAGTGGAATCAGAGGGAGACTCAGTACTTC CASSFEWNQRETQYF
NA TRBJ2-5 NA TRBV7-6 TGTGCCAGCAGCTTGAGGGGTTATCAAGAGACCCAGTACTTC CASSLRGYQETQYF
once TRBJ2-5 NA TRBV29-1 TGCAGTATCTCTTGGGGGGGGGCCGCTAGGGTGGAGACCCAGTACTTC CSISWGGAARVETQYF
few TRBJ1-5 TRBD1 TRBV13 TGTGCCAGCAGCTTAAGAGGTCAGGGGGACGAAAGGCCCCAGCATTTT CASSLRGQGDERPQHF